What follows are 28 T cell receptor beta chains derived from one specimen sequenced in a study of beta chain features in type 1 diabetes. TCRB transcripts that were expressed got sequenced, as all of the isolated RNA had been reverse transcribed. TCRdb's table, derived via immunoSEQ multiplex PCR, lists solely in-frame clones and lacks some. Here the sample spans around 250,000 clones, 25% to 35% being singletons. The material sequenced was central memory CD4+ T cells from blood. These receptors came from a man between 25 and 39 years old in good health.

This clone appeared a few times. The same CDR3 is also encoded by other DNA sequences in this sample. The chain carries TRBV20-1 and TRBJ2-1, with D unresolved. Germline-derived CDR1 and CDR2 are DFQATT and SNEGSKA (reference sequence). CDR3 length: 11 residues. The V and J ends lost 3 bases and 3 bases respectively, with 3 bases between them. The CDR3 DNA is TGCAGTGCTAGGGACTACAATGAGCAGTTCTTC. Amino acids: CSARDYNEQFF.

This clone occurred many times. The chain recombines TRBV30 with TRBJ2-7; D is ambiguous. The CDR3 has 15 amino acids. V shed 0 bases and J shed 4 bases, with 16 bases lying between them. Per germline, CDR1 GTSNPN and CDR2 SVGIG (reference sequence). The CDR3 DNA follows: TGTGCCTGGAGTGTAGCCGGACCTTATGGTTACGAGCAGTACTTC. It encodes CAWSVAGPYGYEQYF. The full variable domain, its missing parts supplied by reference TRBV30 and TRBJ2-7, is SQTIHQWPATLVQPVGSPLSLECTVEGTSNPNLYWYRQAAGRGLQLLFYSVGIGQISSEVPQNLSASRPQDRQFILSSKKLLLSDSGFYLCAWSVAGPYGYEQYFGPGTRLTVT.

The rearrangement uses TRBV7-6 and TRBJ2-1, with 9 positions matching TRBD2. CDR1 is SGHVS and CDR2 is FNYEAQ in the germline V gene. Trimming cost V 3 bases and J 7 bases; bases outside gene matches: 7. This CDR3 region has 15 residues. The CDR3: CASSFLGTSSNEQFF. The CDR3 DNA sequence: TGTGCCAGCAGCTTCTTAGGGACTAGCAGTAATGAGCAGTTCTTC. The entire variable domain, with the rest obtained from reference TRBV7-6 and TRBJ2-1, is as follows: GAGVSQSPRYKVTKRGQDVALRCDPISGHVSLYWYRQALGQGPEFLTYFNYEAQQDKSGLPNDRFSAERPEGSISTLTIQRTEQRDSAMYRCASSFLGTSSNEQFFGPGTRLTVL.

This clone was observed a few times. This chain connects TRBV6-7 to TRBJ2-3; D possibly uses TRBD1 or TRBD2 (5 bases each). TRBV6-7 is labeled an ORF, and its function is uncertain. The CDR3 runs to 15 residues. Trimming shortened V by 5 bases and J by 0 bases, and 12 bases separated the two germline ends. The CDR3 coding sequence is TGTGCCAGCAGTCAGCGAGGGGTTAGCACAGATACGCAGTATTTT. Encoded protein: CASSQRGVSTDTQYF.

This chain joins TRBV30 and TRBJ1-3; D gene ambiguous. CDR1 is GTSNPN, CDR2 SVGIG, per germline (reference sequence). V gave up 5 bases and J gave up 0 bases, with 8 bases separating them. CDR3 length: 13 amino acids. The DNA for the CDR3 is TGTGCCTGGGCACGAAACTCTGGAAACACCATATATTTT. It encodes CAWARNSGNTIYF.

This rearrangement joins TRBV7-8 to TRBJ2-1; D call uncertain. Trimming left V 5 bases short and J 8 bases short, with 19 bases between. The germline gives CDR1 SGHVS, CDR2 FQNEAQ. There are 15 residues in the CDR3. The CDR3 bases are TGTGCCAGCAGCGGCAGACGGCAGCCGTTGGATGAGCAGTTCTTC. Its translation: CASSGRRQPLDEQFF.

The chain recombines TRBV5-1 with TRBJ2-1; TRBD2 agrees at 9 bases. V lost 1 base and J lost 7; bases outside the gene matches: 6. The V gene's germline CDR1 is SGHRS and CDR2 YFSETQ. The CDR3 runs 15 residues. The CDR3 DNA reads as TGCGCCAGCAGCTTGACGGGACTAGCACGAAATGAGCAGTTCTTC. Amino acids: CASSLTGLARNEQFF.

CDR3 sequence reads: CASSQDRTPNTGELFF. DNA of the CDR3: TGTGCCAGCAGCCAAGATCGAACTCCGAACACCGGGGAGCTGTTTTTT. The gene calls are TRBV4-2 and TRBJ2-2; D gene uncertain. This CDR3 comprises 16 residues. Trimming cost V 0 bases and J 0 bases, with 8 bases left between them. Germline V gene lookup returns CDR1 LGHNA and CDR2 YNFKEQ.

The V call is TRBV6-1, the J call TRBJ2-5; tentatively, D is TRBD2 (6 bases). Per germline, CDR1 MNHNS and CDR2 SASEGT. V lost 1 base and J 3 bases, leaving 6 bases between the germline ends. The CDR3 consists of 13 residues. The CDR3 region has the DNA TGTGCCAGCAGTGAAGGGGGGGAAGAGACCCAGTACTTC. Its protein product is CASSEGGEETQYF.

The chain carries TRBV9 and TRBJ2-7, with TRBD2 matching 8 bases. This CDR3 is built from 15 residues. The ends lost 0 bases at V and 6 bases at J; junction bases unmatched: 8. Germline V gene data show CDR1 as SGDLS and CDR2 as YYNGEE. CDR3 protein: CASSVGGGTPGEQYF. The CDR3 nucleotides are TGTGCCAGCAGCGTAGGCGGGGGGACGCCCGGCGAGCAGTACTTC.

This clone was seen a few times. This chain links TRBV11-2 with TRBJ2-3, with D maybe TRBD1 (5 bases). Trimming shortened V by 6 bases and J by 7 bases, and 11 bases separated the two germline ends. CDR1 is SGHAT, CDR2 FQNNGV, per germline. The CDR3 runs to 12 residues. CDR3 sequence reads: CASREGDNTQYF. DNA of the CDR3: TGTGCCAGCAGAGAAGGGGATAATACGCAGTATTTT.

On this clone: At the DNA level, this CDR3 is encoded by other sequences in the same sample as well. The genes are TRBV30 and TRBJ2-7; 7 bases line up with TRBD1. Per germline, CDR1 GTSNPN and CDR2 SVGIG (reference sequence). This CDR3 has 12 residues. Trimming removed 5 bases from V and 3 bases from J; junction bases left unmatched: 4. CDR3 DNA sequence: TGTGCCTGGTCTCGGGACAGCTACGAGCAGTACTTC. It is translated as CAWSRDSYEQYF. The entire variable domain, with the rest obtained from reference TRBV30 and TRBJ2-7, is as follows: SQTIHQWPATLVQPVGSPLSLECTVEGTSNPNLYWYRQAAGRGLQLLFYSVGIGQISSEVPQNLSASRPQDRQFILSSKKLLLSDSGFYLCAWSRDSYEQYFGPGTRLTVT.

As to this clone: A much larger clone lies a single base off, so this may be a read error. The chain combines TRBV27 with TRBJ2-2; 9 bases map to TRBD2. CDR1 is MNHEY and CDR2 is SMNVEV in the germline V gene (reference sequence). The length of the CDR3 is 17 residues. V trimming: 6 bases; J trimming: 2 bases; junction bases outside the gene matches: 10. CDR3 nucleotides: TGTGCCAGCAGGTTTAGAGTAGCGGGGGTCAACACCGGGGAGCTGTTTTTT. Amino acids: CASRFRVAGVNTGELFF.

This clone was observed a few times. The gene calls are TRBV9 and TRBJ2-3; no firm D call. Trimming took 0 bases from V and 3 from J, leaving 8 bases between them. The CDR3 runs 14 residues. The germline V gene encodes CDR1 SGDLS and CDR2 YYNGEE. The CDR3 DNA reads as TGTGCCAGCAGCGTAGGGCCGTCAACAGATACGCAGTATTTT. Encoded protein: CASSVGPSTDTQYF. Complete variable domain (other parts from reference TRBV9 and TRBJ2-3): DSGVTQTPKHLITATGQRVTLRCSPRSGDLSVYWYQQSLDQGLQFLIQYYNGEERAKGNILERFSAQQFPDLHSELNLSSLELGDSALYFCASSVGPSTDTQYFGPGTRLTVL.

This clone was counted many times. The J gene is TRBJ2-1, the V gene TRBV4-1, with 7 bases identical to TRBD1. CDR1 and CDR2 (germline): MGHRA, YSYEKL. The V segment lost 4 bases and the J segment 6 bases; nucleotides outside the gene matches: 9. CDR3 size: 15 residues. The CDR3 bases are TGCGCCAGCAGCCCTCTCGACAGGGAAAGCAATGAGCAGTTCTTC. It encodes CASSPLDRESNEQFF.

V and J are TRBV12-5 and TRBJ2-7, with D tentatively TRBD2 (5 bases). There are 13 residues in the CDR3. Germline V gene sequence: CDR1 LGHNT, CDR2 FRNRAP. Deletions cut 7 bases from V and 0 bases from J, with 10 bases between. CDR3 in DNA: TGTGCTAGTGCCGGACTCAGCTCCTACGAGCAGTACTTC. It yields the protein CASAGLSSYEQYF.

At least ten counts were recorded for this clone. The CDR3 DNA sequence: TGTGCCAGCAGCTTAGCGCCTGGTAGCGGCTACGAGCAGTACTTC. This translates into CASSLAPGSGYEQYF. The chain couples TRBV7-2 to TRBJ2-7, with D maybe TRBD2 (6 bases). The V gene lost 0 bases and the J gene lost 3 bases, with 12 bases spanning the gap. The CDR3 consists of 15 residues. The germline V gene encodes CDR1 SGHTA and CDR2 FQGNSA. The whole variable domain, filled in from reference TRBV7-2 and TRBJ2-7, reads GAGVSQSPSNKVTEKGKDVELRCDPISGHTALYWYRQSLGQGLEFLIYFQGNSAPDKSGLPSDRFSAERTGGSVSTLTIQRTQQEDSAVYLCASSLAPGSGYEQYFGPGTRLTVT.

This clone has ten or more counts. The chain carries TRBV10-3 and TRBJ1-2; D gene ambiguous. Germline values: CDR1 ENHRY, CDR2 SYGVKD. The CDR3 has 13 amino acids. V lost 6 bases to trimming and J lost 0 bases, with 8 bases between them. In DNA form, the CDR3 reads TGTGCCATCAGGTCAACGGCTAACTATGGCTACACCTTC. This codes for CAIRSTANYGYTF.

This clone has a count of ten or more. The J gene is TRBJ2-5, the V gene TRBV2; perhaps D is TRBD1 or TRBD2 (5 bases each). The length of the CDR3 is 10 residues. The V gene lost 6 bases and the J gene lost 13 bases, with 12 bases spanning the gap. CDR1 is SNHLY and CDR2 is FYNNEI in the germline V gene. CDR3 bases: TGTGCCAGCAGCCCGGGGCCGGCGTACTTC. This codes for CASSPGPAYF.

The rearrangement joins TRBV6-6 to TRBJ2-7; 8 bases map to TRBD2. The CDR3 is made up of 15 amino acids. V lost 7 bases, J lost 3 bases, and 11 bases stayed unmatched. The germline CDR1 and CDR2 sequences are MNHNY and SVGAGI (reference sequence). CDR3 sequence reads: CASTSRDGTSYEQYF. CDR3 in DNA: TGTGCCAGCACCTCTAGAGACGGGACTAGCTACGAGCAGTACTTC.

This clone turned up a few times. The V call is TRBV5-6, the J call TRBJ2-7, with unresolved D. Germline V gene sequence: CDR1 SGHDT, CDR2 YYEEEE. Trimming took 3 bases from V and 7 from J, leaving 11 bases between them. This CDR3 comprises 12 residues. In DNA, the CDR3 is TGTGCCAGCAGCTCCTTACCTGTAGAGCAGTACTTC. Translating gives CASSSLPVEQYF.

The chain links TRBV6-1 to TRBJ1-1, with a possible D match to TRBD1 (5 bases). Germline V lookup: CDR1 MNHNS, CDR2 SASEGT. This CDR3 contains 13 residues. Trimming removed 8 bases from V and 3 bases from J, with 13 bases in between. CDR3 residues: CASGRVGDTEAFF. DNA for the CDR3: TGTGCCAGCGGAAGGGTAGGGGACACTGAAGCTTTCTTT.

The gene calls are TRBV27 and TRBJ1-5, with TRBD1 as a possible D gene (6 bases). The CDR3 length is 12 residues. Germline V gene sequence: CDR1 MNHEY, CDR2 SMNVEV (reference sequence). V was cut by 8 bases and J by 10 bases, with 15 bases left in between. This CDR3 reads CASSRPGTPQHF. DNA of the CDR3: TGTGCCAGCTCCCGGCCGGGGACACCCCAGCATTTT.

The chain uses TRBV29-1 and TRBJ1-2; no definite D call. This CDR3 is 10 amino acids long. CDR1 is SQVTM and CDR2 is ANQGSEA in the germline V gene. V lost 7 bases, J lost 7 bases, and 10 bases lay in between. The DNA of the CDR3 is TGCAGCGCTGTGGGGTCTGGCTACACCTTC. Amino acid sequence: CSAVGSGYTF. The whole variable domain, filled in from reference TRBV29-1 and TRBJ1-2, reads SAVISQKPSRDICQRGTSLTIQCQVDSQVTMMFWYRQQPGQSLTLIATANQGSEATYESGFVIDKFPISRPNLTFSTLTVSNMSPEDSSIYLCSAVGSGYTFGSGTRLTVV.

In regard to this clone: The same CDR3 also results from other DNA sequences found in this sample. This chain joins TRBV5-1 and TRBJ2-1; D gene unclear. This CDR3 contains 12 residues. Germline V gene data show CDR1 as SGHRS and CDR2 as YFSETQ. V shed 0 bases and J shed 6 bases, with 4 bases lying between them. The CDR3 DNA reads as TGCGCCAGCAGCTTGGAGGTCAATGAGCAGTTCTTC. This sequence encodes CASSLEVNEQFF.

This clone was seen only a few times. The rearrangement links TRBV9 to TRBJ2-7; D perhaps matches TRBD1 (6 bases). Trimming removed 0 bases at V and 4 bases at J, with 14 bases between. CDR3 size: 15 residues. Germline CDR1 is SGDLS and CDR2 is YYNGEE. CDR3 amino acids: CASSVVGRGPYEQYF. The CDR3 DNA sequence: TGTGCCAGCAGCGTAGTAGGCAGGGGCCCGTACGAGCAGTACTTC.

This chain links TRBV6-6 with TRBJ2-1; D tentatively reads TRBD1 or TRBD2 (6 bases each). CDR1 and CDR2 from the germline V gene are MNHNY and SVGAGI (reference sequence). This CDR3 has 14 amino acids. V was shortened by 5 bases and J by 4 bases, with 12 bases between the two germline ends. CDR3 coding DNA: TGTGCCAGCAGTCCGAAGGGGGGATACAATGAGCAGTTCTTC. Its translation is CASSPKGGYNEQFF.

CDR3 residues: CASGRSSDTQYF. For the CDR3, the DNA is TGTGCCAGCGGGCGCTCCTCAGATACGCAGTATTTT. V usage is TRBV7-2 and J usage is TRBJ2-3, with unresolved D. The length of the CDR3 is 12 residues. Germline CDR1 reads SGHTA; CDR2 reads FQGNSA. Trimming left V 8 bases short and J 4 bases short, with 10 bases between.